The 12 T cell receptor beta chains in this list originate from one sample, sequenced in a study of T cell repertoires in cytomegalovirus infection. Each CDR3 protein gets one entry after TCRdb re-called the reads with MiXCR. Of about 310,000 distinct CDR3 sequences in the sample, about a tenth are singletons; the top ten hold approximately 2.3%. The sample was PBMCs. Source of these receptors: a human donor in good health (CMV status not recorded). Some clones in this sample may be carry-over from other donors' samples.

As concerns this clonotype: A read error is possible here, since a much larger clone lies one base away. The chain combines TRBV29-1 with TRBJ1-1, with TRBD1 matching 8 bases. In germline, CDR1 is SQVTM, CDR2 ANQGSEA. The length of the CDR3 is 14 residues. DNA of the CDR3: TGCTGCGTTGAGGGACAGGCTCTTAACACTGAAGCTTTCTTT. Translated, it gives CCVEGQALNTEAFF. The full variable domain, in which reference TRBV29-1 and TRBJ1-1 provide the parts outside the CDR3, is SAVISQKPSRDICQRGTSLTIQCQVDSQVTMMFWYRQQPGQSLTLIATANQGSEATYESGFVIDKFPISRPNLTFSTLTVSNMSPEDSSIYLCCVEGQALNTEAFFGQGTRLTVV.

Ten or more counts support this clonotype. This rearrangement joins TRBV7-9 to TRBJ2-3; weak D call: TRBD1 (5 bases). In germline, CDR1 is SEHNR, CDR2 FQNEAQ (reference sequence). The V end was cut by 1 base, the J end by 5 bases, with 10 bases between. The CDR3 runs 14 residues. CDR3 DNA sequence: TGTGCCAGCAGCTTAGGCAGGGCGGTAGATACGCAGTATTTT. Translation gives CASSLGRAVDTQYF.

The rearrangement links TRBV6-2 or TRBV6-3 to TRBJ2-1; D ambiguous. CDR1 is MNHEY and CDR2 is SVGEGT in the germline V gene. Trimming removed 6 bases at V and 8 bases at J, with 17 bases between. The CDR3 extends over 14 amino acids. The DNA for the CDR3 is TGTGCCAGCAGAACTGACTGGGCCCTTGATGAGCAGTTCTTC. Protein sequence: CASRTDWALDEQFF.

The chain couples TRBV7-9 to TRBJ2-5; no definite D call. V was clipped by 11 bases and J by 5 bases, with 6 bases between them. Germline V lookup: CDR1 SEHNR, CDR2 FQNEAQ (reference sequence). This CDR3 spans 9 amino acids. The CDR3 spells CALGETQYF. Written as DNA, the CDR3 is TGTGCCCTAGGGGAGACCCAGTACTTC.

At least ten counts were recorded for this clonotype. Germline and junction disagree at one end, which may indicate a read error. The CDR3 loop is CASTLEGPGGQYF. Here the CDR3 DNA reads TGTGCCAGCACCTTAGAGGGGCCAGGAGGCCAGTACTTC. This chain links TRBV7-2 with TRBJ2-5, with D possibly called TRBD1 or TRBD2 (5 bases each). This CDR3 has 13 amino acids. Germline V gene lookup returns CDR1 SGHTA and CDR2 FQGNSA.

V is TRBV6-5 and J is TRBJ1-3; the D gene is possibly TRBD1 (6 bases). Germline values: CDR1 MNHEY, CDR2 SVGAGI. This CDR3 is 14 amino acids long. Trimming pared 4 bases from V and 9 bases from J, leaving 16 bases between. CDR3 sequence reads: CASSSTDSRVTIYF. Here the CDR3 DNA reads TGTGCCAGCAGTTCAACGGACAGCCGAGTCACCATATATTTT.

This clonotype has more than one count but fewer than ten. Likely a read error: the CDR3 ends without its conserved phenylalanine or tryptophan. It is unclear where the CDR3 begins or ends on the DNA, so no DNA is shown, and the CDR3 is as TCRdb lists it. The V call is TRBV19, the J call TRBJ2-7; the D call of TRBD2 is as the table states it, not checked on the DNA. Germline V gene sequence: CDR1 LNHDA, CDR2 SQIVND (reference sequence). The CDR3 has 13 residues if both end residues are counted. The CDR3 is CASSPGLAGGLRL.

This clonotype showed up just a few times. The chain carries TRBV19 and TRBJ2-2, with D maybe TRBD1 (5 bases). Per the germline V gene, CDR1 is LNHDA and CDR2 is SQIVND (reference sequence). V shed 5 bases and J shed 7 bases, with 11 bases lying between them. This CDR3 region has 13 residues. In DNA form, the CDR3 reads TGTGCCAGTAGTTACCAGGGTAGCGGGGAGCTGTTTTTT. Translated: CASSYQGSGELFF.

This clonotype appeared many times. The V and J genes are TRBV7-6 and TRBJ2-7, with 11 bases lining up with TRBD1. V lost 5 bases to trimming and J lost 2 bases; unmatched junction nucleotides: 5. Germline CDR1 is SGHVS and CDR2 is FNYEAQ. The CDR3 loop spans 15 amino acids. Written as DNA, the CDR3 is TGTGCCAGCAGCCCAGGGACAGGGGGGACCTACGAGCAGTACTTC. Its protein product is CASSPGTGGTYEQYF.

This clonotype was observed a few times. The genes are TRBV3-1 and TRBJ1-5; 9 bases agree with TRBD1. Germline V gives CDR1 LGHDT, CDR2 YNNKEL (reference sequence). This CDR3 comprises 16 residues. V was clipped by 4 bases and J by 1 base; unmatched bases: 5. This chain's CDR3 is CASSPGTGWSNQPQHF. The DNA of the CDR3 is TGTGCCAGCAGCCCCGGGACAGGGTGGAGCAATCAGCCCCAGCATTTT.

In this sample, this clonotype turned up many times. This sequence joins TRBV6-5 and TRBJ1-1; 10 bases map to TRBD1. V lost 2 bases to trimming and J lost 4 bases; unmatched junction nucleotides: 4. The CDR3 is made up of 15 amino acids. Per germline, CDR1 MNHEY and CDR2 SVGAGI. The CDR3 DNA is TGTGCCAGCAGTTACGGGGACAGGGGAACCACTGAAGCTTTCTTT. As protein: CASSYGDRGTTEAFF.

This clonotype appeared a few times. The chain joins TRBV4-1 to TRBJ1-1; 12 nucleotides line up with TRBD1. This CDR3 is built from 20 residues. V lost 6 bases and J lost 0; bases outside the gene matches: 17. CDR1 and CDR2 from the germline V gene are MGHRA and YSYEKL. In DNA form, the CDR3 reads TGCGCCAGCAGTCCCGGGACAGGGGGCTACTCTTACCATTTGAACACTGAAGCTTTCTTT. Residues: CASSPGTGGYSYHLNTEAFF.